Presented here are 7 T cell receptor beta chains from one specimen sequenced in a study of cytomegalovirus exposure and HLA in healthy donors. PCR primers comprised 60 Vbeta and 13 Jbeta primers. TCRdb's copy holds only in-frame clones and misses some; the assay was immunoSEQ multiplex PCR. The sample contains roughly 150,000 clones, approximately 80% of which appear only once. The source material was PBMCs. All receptors derive from a male donor in good health and CMV-seronegative.

This chain's CDR3 is CASRPTQRGGDGYTF. As DNA, the CDR3 is TGTGCCAGCCGACCGACGCAGAGGGGGGGGGATGGCTACACCTTC. The chain joins TRBV28 to TRBJ1-2, with D maybe TRBD1 (6 bases). The V end was cut by 8 bases, the J end by 6 bases, with 22 bases between. Germline CDR1 and CDR2: MDHEN and SYDVKM. The CDR3 has 15 residues.

The rearrangement joins TRBV4-1 to TRBJ2-1; TRBD1 matches at 7 bases. The CDR3 loop spans 16 amino acids. The germline gives CDR1 MGHRA, CDR2 YSYEKL. The ends lost 2 bases at V and 4 bases at J; junction bases unmatched: 8. The CDR3 spells CASSQILGTEYNEQFF. Here the CDR3 DNA reads TGCGCCAGCAGCCAAATTTTGGGGACAGAATACAATGAGCAGTTCTTC.

This clone occurred a few times. In DNA form, the CDR3 reads TGTGCCAGCAGTGAAGCTTACGGCGGTAACTATGGCTACACCTTC. As protein: CASSEAYGGNYGYTF. V and J are TRBV6-1 and TRBJ1-2; D gene unclear. V was pared by 0 bases and J by 1 base, with 9 bases between. There are 15 residues in the CDR3. Germline loops: CDR1 MNHNS, CDR2 SASEGT.

The chain has TRBV5-4 and TRBJ2-2, with TRBD1 identical over 7 bases. Germline loops: CDR1 SGHNT, CDR2 YYREEE (reference sequence). Trimming at V came to 0 bases and at J to 3 bases, leaving 2 bases not matched to a gene. The CDR3 is 15 amino acids. The CDR3 DNA reads TGTGCCAGCAGCTTGGGTACAGGGGACACCGGGGAGCTGTTTTTT. Translating it yields CASSLGTGDTGELFF.

The chain recombines TRBV28 with TRBJ2-1, with TRBD2 identical over 12 bases. Germline CDR1 reads MDHEN; CDR2 reads SYDVKM. The CDR3 extends over 17 amino acids. V shed 2 bases, J shed 6 bases, and the junction held 8 bases outside the gene matches. CDR3 protein: CASSLDVGLAGTNEQFF. CDR3 in DNA: TGTGCCAGCAGTTTAGACGTAGGACTAGCGGGGACCAATGAGCAGTTCTTC.

The rearrangement links TRBV30 to TRBJ2-5, with unresolved D. CDR1 and CDR2 from the germline V gene are GTSNPN and SVGIG (reference sequence). Trimming stripped 2 bases from V and 9 bases from J, with 13 bases between. This CDR3 spans 12 amino acids. CDR3 in amino acids: CAWSSLTSSQYF. CDR3 bases: TGTGCCTGGAGTTCACTAACTTCTTCCCAGTACTTC.

The rearrangement uses TRBV6-1 and TRBJ2-7; D perhaps matches TRBD2 (6 bases). This CDR3 has 16 amino acids. Trimming removed 2 bases from V and 5 bases from J, with 19 bases in between. The germline gives CDR1 MNHNS, CDR2 SASEGT. CDR3 bases: TGTGCCAGCAGTGAATTTTCGCGACTAGTTGGCGACGAGCAGTACTTC. Translating it yields CASSEFSRLVGDEQYF.